Each of the 3 T cell receptor beta chains below was sequenced from the same sample in a study of blood T cell repertoires in COVID-19. The table came from immunoSEQ multiplex PCR; TCRdb's copy has only in-frame clones and leaves some out. The table lists 300,000 to 450,000 clones, 85% of them singletons. The sequencing input was peripheral blood. The receptor set was obtained from a woman aged 18 to 35 with acute or convalescent COVID-19.

This sequence joins TRBV25-1 and TRBJ1-4, with 8 bases fitting TRBD1. In germline, CDR1 is MGHDK, CDR2 SYGVNS. V was clipped by 6 bases and J by 8 bases; unmatched bases: 11. The length of the CDR3 is 15 residues. The CDR3 region has the DNA TGTGCCAGCAGGCCTAGAGGACAGGGAGGAGAAAAACTGTTTTTT. Amino acids: CASRPRGQGGEKLFF.

The V and J genes are TRBV5-4 and TRBJ1-2; weak D call: TRBD1 (6 bases). The germline gives CDR1 SGHNT, CDR2 YYREEE (reference sequence). The CDR3 loop spans 15 amino acids. V lost 0 bases and J 6 bases, leaving 15 bases between the germline ends. The chain's CDR3 is CASSLEVTGYNGYTF. The DNA of the CDR3 is TGTGCCAGCAGCTTGGAGGTCACAGGGTATAATGGCTACACCTTC.

The count of this clone is one. Other DNA sequences from this sample encode an identical CDR3 as well. The chain joins TRBV9 to TRBJ2-4, with D unresolved. Looked up from germline, CDR1 is SGDLS and CDR2 is YYNGEE. Trimming removed 0 bases at V and 3 bases at J, with 4 bases between. The CDR3 length is 13 residues. The CDR3: CASSVGGKNIQYF. The CDR3 coding sequence is TGTGCCAGCAGCGTAGGAGGCAAAAACATTCAGTACTTC.